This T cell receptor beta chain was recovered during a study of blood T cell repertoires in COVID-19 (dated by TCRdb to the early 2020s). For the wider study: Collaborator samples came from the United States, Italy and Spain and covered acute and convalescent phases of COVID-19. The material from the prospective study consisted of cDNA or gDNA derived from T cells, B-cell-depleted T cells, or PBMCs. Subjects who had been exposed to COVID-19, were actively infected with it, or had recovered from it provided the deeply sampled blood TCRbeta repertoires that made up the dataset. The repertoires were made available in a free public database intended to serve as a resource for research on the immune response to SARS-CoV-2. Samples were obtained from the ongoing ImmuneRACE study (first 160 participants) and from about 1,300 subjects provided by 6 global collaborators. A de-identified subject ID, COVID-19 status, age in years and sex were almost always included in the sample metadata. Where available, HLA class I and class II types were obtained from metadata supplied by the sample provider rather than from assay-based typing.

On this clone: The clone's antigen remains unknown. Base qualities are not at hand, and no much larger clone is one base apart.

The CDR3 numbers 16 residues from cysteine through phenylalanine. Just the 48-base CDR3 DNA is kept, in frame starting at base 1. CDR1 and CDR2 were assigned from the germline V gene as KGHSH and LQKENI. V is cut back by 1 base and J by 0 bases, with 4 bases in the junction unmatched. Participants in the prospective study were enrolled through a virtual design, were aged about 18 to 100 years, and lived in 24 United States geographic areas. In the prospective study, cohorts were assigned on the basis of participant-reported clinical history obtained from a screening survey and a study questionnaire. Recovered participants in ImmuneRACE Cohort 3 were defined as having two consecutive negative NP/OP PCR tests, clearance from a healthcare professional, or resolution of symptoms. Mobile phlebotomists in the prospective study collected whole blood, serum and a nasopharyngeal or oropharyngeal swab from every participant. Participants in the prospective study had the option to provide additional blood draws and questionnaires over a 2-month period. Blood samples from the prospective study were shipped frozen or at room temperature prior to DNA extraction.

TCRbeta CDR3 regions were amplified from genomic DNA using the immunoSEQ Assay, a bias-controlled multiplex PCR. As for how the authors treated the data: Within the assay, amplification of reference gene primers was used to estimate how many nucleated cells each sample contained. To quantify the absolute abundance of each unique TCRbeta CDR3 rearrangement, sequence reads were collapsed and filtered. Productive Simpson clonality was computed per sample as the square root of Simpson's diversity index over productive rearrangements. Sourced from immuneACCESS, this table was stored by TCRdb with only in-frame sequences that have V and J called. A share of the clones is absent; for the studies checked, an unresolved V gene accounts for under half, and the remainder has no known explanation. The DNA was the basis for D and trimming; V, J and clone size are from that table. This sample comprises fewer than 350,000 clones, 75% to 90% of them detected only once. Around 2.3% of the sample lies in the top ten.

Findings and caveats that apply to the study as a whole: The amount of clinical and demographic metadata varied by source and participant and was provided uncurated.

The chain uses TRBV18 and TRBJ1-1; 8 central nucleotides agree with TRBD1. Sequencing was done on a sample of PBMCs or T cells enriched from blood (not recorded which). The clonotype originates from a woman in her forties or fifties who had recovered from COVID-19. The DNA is TGTGCCAGCTCACCACAGGGACAGGAGTTGAACACTGAAGCTTTCTTT. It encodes CASSPQGQELNTEAFF.